A selection of T cell receptor beta chains follows, all from one sample in a study of shared clonotypes between healthy human individuals. The assay was immunoSEQ multiplex PCR, and TCRdb's table has in-frame clones only and misses some. Seen here are under 1 million clones, 92% observed once, and the top ten hold 24%. The sequencing sample was made of naive CD8+ T cells sorted from blood. Source of these receptors: a man younger than 40 in good health. Each CDR3 is given with its conserved first and last residue. The D gene is left open where the match is weak. Clone sizes are given selectively: once, few, many, or a class where the clone is expanded.

J	V	size	D	CDR3	DNA
TRBJ2-1	TRBV7-2	.	TRBD2	CASSLEREAYNEQFF	TGTGCCAGCAGCTTAGAGCGGGAGGCCTACAATGAGCAGTTCTTC
TRBJ1-2	TRBV2	.	TRBD1	CASSEGTGPTKDGYTF	TGTGCCAGCAGCGAGGGGACAGGTCCAACCAAGGATGGCTACACCTTC
TRBJ2-7	TRBV5-8	.	.	CASSLRGADYEQYF	TGTGCCAGCAGCTTGAGGGGCGCGGACTACGAGCAGTACTTC
TRBJ2-7	TRBV27	.	TRBD1	CASSGRQGASGEQYF	TGTGCCAGCAGTGGCCGACAGGGGGCATCGGGAGAGCAGTACTTC
TRBJ2-7	TRBV2	.	TRBD2	CASSGLSGSPHEQYF	TGTGCCAGCAGTGGATTAAGCGGGAGCCCCCACGAGCAGTACTTC
TRBJ2-7	TRBV7-2	.	.	CASSLRREEQYF	TGTGCCAGCAGCCTTAGAAGGGAGGAGCAGTACTTC
TRBJ2-5	TRBV4-3	.	.	CASSPLYLAAGWQETQYF	TGCGCCAGCAGCCCCCTTTACCTGGCGGCAGGGTGGCAAGAGACCCAGTACTTC
TRBJ1-1	TRBV18	.	.	CASSPLPGEDMNTEAFF	TGTGCCAGCTCACCACTGCCAGGAGAAGATATGAACACTGAAGCTTTCTTT
TRBJ2-1	TRBV6-5	once	TRBD2	CATTLSGRGYNEQFF	TGTGCCACCACACTTAGCGGGAGAGGATACAATGAGCAGTTCTTC
TRBJ1-5	TRBV5-8	.	.	CASSSRDTDQPQHF	TGTGCCAGCAGCTCCCGGGACACAGATCAGCCCCAGCATTTT
TRBJ1-2	TRBV28	.	TRBD1	CASIKTGGNPGYTF	TGTGCCAGCATTAAAACAGGGGGCAATCCTGGCTACACCTTC
TRBJ2-1	TRBV7-9	.	.	CASSLASGLADRFF	TGTGCCAGCAGCTTAGCCTCAGGGCTAGCAGATCGGTTCTTC
TRBJ2-5	TRBV7-9	.	TRBD1	CASSSLQTGGQETQYF	TGTGCCAGCAGCTCCCTTCAGACAGGGGGCCAAGAGACCCAGTACTTC
TRBJ2-7	TRBV2	.	TRBD2	CAKGLAGVNEQYF	TGTGCCAAAGGACTAGCGGGAGTAAACGAGCAGTACTTC
TRBJ2-7	TRBV27	few	TRBD1	CASSLVAGGPYEQYF	TGTGCCAGCAGTTTAGTCGCAGGGGGACCGTACGAGCAGTACTTC
TRBJ2-7	TRBV27	.	TRBD1	CASSLGTGQNYEQYF	TGTGCCAGCAGTTTAGGGACAGGACAGAACTACGAGCAGTACTTC
TRBJ2-5	TRBV7-2	.	.	CASSPRNQETQYF	TGTGCCAGCAGCCCTCGGAACCAAGAGACCCAGTACTTC
TRBJ2-5	TRBV4-1	.	.	CASSQEGEETQYF	TGCGCCAGCAGCCAAGAAGGGGAGGAGACCCAGTACTTC
TRBJ1-2	TRBV27	.	TRBD1	CASSQTKDRGLYGYTF	TGTGCCAGCAGCCAGACCAAAGACAGGGGCCTCTATGGCTACACCTTC
TRBJ1-2	TRBV7-9	.	TRBD1	CASRPGQEISYGYTF	TGTGCCAGCAGGCCGGGACAGGAGATATCCTATGGCTACACCTTC
TRBJ2-1	TRBV28	.	TRBD1	CASSSLQWTGPYNEQFF	TGTGCCAGCAGTTCCCTACAGTGGACAGGGCCCTACAATGAGCAGTTCTTC
TRBJ1-5	TRBV2	few	.	CASGPGGSPHQPQHF	TGTGCCAGCGGGCCTGGGGGGTCCCCCCATCAGCCCCAGCATTTT
TRBJ2-1	TRBV15	.	.	CASSEVLNEQFF	TGTGCTTCTAGCGAAGTATTGAATGAGCAGTTCTTC
TRBJ1-2	TRBV19	few	TRBD1	CASSIEGQAYGYTF	TGTGCCAGTAGTATAGAGGGACAGGCGTATGGCTACACCTTC
TRBJ2-7	TRBV29-1	.	TRBD1	CSAAGTATYEQYF	TGCAGCGCCGCCGGGACAGCGACCTACGAGCAGTACTTC
TRBJ2-7	TRBV28	.	.	CASSYGIYYEQYF	TGTGCCAGCAGTTACGGAATCTACTACGAGCAGTACTTC
TRBJ2-6	TRBV25-1	.	.	CASSEYRDTPSGANVLTF	TGTGCCAGCAGTGAATATAGGGACACCCCCTCTGGGGCCAACGTCCTGACTTTC
TRBJ2-7	TRBV16	.	.	CASSQSIGGLLYEQYF	TGTGCCAGCAGCCAATCGATAGGGGGGTTACTCTACGAGCAGTACTTC
TRBJ2-7	TRBV27	.	.	CASSQMTSWLYYEQYF	TGTGCCAGCAGTCAAATGACTAGTTGGTTGTACTACGAGCAGTACTTC
TRBJ2-3	TRBV10-2	.	TRBD2	CASSKLAGSSTDTQYF	TGCGCCAGCAGTAAGCTAGCGGGGTCTAGCACAGATACGCAGTATTTT
TRBJ2-7	TRBV6-6	.	TRBD2	CASSLAGLYEQYF	TGTGCCAGCAGTCTAGCGGGCCTCTACGAGCAGTACTTC
TRBJ2-7	TRBV18	.	TRBD1	CASSPGQGVTYEQYF	TGTGCCAGCTCACCGGGACAGGGGGTGACCTACGAGCAGTACTTC
TRBJ2-1	TRBV10-3	.	.	CAISESSRVSYNEQFF	TGTGCCATCAGTGAGTCGAGTCGGGTTTCCTACAATGAGCAGTTCTTC
TRBJ1-2	TRBV4-3	.	TRBD1	CASSQDIQGVSGYTF	TGCGCCAGCAGCCAAGATATCCAGGGGGTTAGTGGCTACACCTTC
TRBJ2-1	TRBV2	.	.	CASSALLGAEPPYNEQFF	TGTGCCAGCAGTGCCCTTTTGGGGGCGGAGCCGCCTTACAATGAGCAGTTCTTC
TRBJ2-7	TRBV4-3	.	.	CASSQARLVGHYEQYF	TGCGCCAGCAGCCAAGCCCGACTAGTCGGGCACTACGAGCAGTACTTC
TRBJ2-1	TRBV9	.	.	CASSGGTRDNEQFF	TGTGCCAGCAGCGGCGGTACTAGGGACAATGAGCAGTTCTTC
TRBJ2-3	TRBV27	.	.	CASSLSGGTDTQYF	TGTGCCAGCAGTTTATCAGGGGGCACAGATACGCAGTATTTT
TRBJ2-2	TRBV27	.	TRBD2	CASSLRLAGGNTGELFF	TGTGCCAGCAGTTTACGGCTAGCGGGAGGAAACACCGGGGAGCTGTTTTTT
TRBJ2-7	TRBV6-1	.	TRBD1	CATSGTVWEQYF	TGTGCCACCTCCGGGACAGTGTGGGAGCAGTACTTC